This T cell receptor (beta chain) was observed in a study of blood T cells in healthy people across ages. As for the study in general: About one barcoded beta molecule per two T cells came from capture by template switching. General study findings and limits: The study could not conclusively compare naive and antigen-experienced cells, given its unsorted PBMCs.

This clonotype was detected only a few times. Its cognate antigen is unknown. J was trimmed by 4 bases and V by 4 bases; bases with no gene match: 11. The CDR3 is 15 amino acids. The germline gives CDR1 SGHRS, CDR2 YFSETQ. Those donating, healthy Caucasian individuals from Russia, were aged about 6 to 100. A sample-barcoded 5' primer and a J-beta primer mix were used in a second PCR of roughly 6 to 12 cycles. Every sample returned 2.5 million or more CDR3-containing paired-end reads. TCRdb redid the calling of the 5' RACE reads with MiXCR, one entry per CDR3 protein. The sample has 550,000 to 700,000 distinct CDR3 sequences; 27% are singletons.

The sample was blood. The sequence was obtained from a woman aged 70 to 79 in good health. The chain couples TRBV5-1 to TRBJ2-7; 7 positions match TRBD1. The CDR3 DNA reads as TGCGCCAGCAGCCTCCTCCCGGGACAGATTTACGAGCAGTACTTC. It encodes CASSLLPGQIYEQYF.